The T cell receptor (beta chain) under discussion was sequenced for a study of radiation and T cells in renal cell carcinoma. The time point is: baseline pretreatment blood. The sample's treatment: 15 Gy SBRT to primary tumor, nephrectomy 4 weeks later. Here immunoSEQ multiplex PCR was the method, and the copy in TCRdb shows in-frame clones only, minus some. The data show tens of thousands of clones, with roughly 79% seen just once and approximately 6.8% held by the top ten. The sequencing used blood, collected from a patient whose treatment included radiotherapy and nephrectomy. The receptor was isolated from a man aged 60 to 69 with renal cell carcinoma.

The CDR3 loop reads CASSVEFGQGDEAFF. CDR3 coding DNA: TGTGCCAGCAGTGTCGAATTTGGACAGGGAGATGAAGCTTTCTTT. The chain combines TRBV6-1 with TRBJ1-1, with 8 bases identical to TRBD1. V was clipped by 4 bases and J by 7 bases; unmatched bases: 11. Germline V CDR1 and CDR2: MNHNS, SASEGT. The CDR3 runs to 15 residues.